This T cell receptor (beta chain) stems from a study of technical replicates of blood from a handful of donors listed by TCRdb under 2017. Library creation used the immunoSEQ multiplex PCR assay. TCRdb took this table from immuneACCESS and kept in-frame rearrangements with V and J called. Such tables lack part of the clones; where checked against another copy, unresolved V genes explain under half of the gap, and the rest is unexplained. The sample includes about 66,000 clones, with about 90% observed a single time. The ten largest clones take up 0.3% to 0.4% of the sample. To note about this clone: This receptor's antigen is unknown. No much larger clone is present one base from it, and per-base qualities are unavailable.

V is shortened by 5 bases, J by 7 bases, and the region joining them spans 21 bases. CDR1 GTSNPN and CDR2 SVGIG are derived from the germline V gene (reference sequence). Taken from cysteine to phenylalanine, the CDR3 has 14 residues. Only the CDR3 DNA is retained, 42 bases long and in frame from the first base. The V gene is TRBV30 and the J gene is TRBJ2-7; D gene: possibly TRBD2, on 5 matching bases. The clonotype was recovered from a human donor in good health. Sample: T cells isolated from PBMCs. The nucleotide sequence is TGTGCCTGGTCGCTCGGCCACGCGACGGGGGAGCAGTACTTC. The resulting protein is CAWSLGHATGEQYF.